This entry lists 20 T cell receptor beta chains sequenced from one sample in a study of blood T cell repertoires in COVID-19. This table comes from immunoSEQ multiplex PCR, and its TCRdb copy is limited to in-frame clones, with some not included. The repertoire holds roughly 130,000 clones, around 80% seen once, with around 1.9% in the top ten. The sample consisted of peripheral blood. The receptors were sampled from a man aged 65 to 79 with acute or convalescent COVID-19.

The chain is built from TRBV5-1 and TRBJ1-6, with a tentative D call TRBD1 (6 bases). CDR1 and CDR2 (germline): SGHRS, YFSETQ. The CDR3 contains 16 residues. With 4 bases removed from V and 0 bases from J, the gap between germline ends came to 11 bases. The CDR3 sequence: CASSAVQGSYNSPLHF. The CDR3, as DNA: TGCGCCAGCAGCGCAGTACAGGGCTCCTATAATTCACCCCTCCACTTT.

The chain has TRBV10-3 and TRBJ2-3, with a weak D call TRBD1 (6 bases). The V end was cut by 9 bases, the J end by 1 base, with 17 bases between. The germline V gene encodes CDR1 ENHRY and CDR2 SYGVKD. The CDR3 is made up of 15 amino acids. The CDR3 sequence is CAIRDRTKGTDTQYF. In nucleotides, the CDR3 is TGTGCCATACGAGACAGGACCAAGGGCACAGATACGCAGTATTTT.

The J gene is TRBJ2-7, the V gene TRBV6-5; D is possibly TRBD1 (6 bases). The CDR3 loop spans 13 amino acids. Germline V CDR1 and CDR2: MNHEY, SVGAGI. V lost 8 bases, J lost 2 bases, and 13 bases lay in between. DNA for the CDR3: TGTGCCAGCGGAGTCTGGACAGCCTACGAGCAGTACTTC. This codes for CASGVWTAYEQYF.

V usage is TRBV6-5 and J usage is TRBJ2-7; the match to TRBD2 covers 10 bases. The germline V gene has CDR1 MNHEY and CDR2 SVGAGI. The CDR3 runs 14 residues. J lost 3 bases, V lost 5 bases, and 4 bases had no gene match. Written as DNA, the CDR3 is TGTGCCAGCAGTAAGCGGGGGGGTTACTACGAGCAGTACTTC. Residues: CASSKRGGYYEQYF.

The V call is TRBV6-5, the J call TRBJ2-7; 8 nucleotides match TRBD1. Looked up from germline, CDR1 is MNHEY and CDR2 is SVGAGI. Losses at the gene ends were 5 bases for V and 4 bases for J; bases not matched to a gene: 10. The CDR3 totals 15 residues. CDR3 residues: CASSPIQGDPYEQYF. The CDR3 DNA sequence: TGTGCCAGCAGTCCCATACAGGGGGATCCTTACGAGCAGTACTTC.

CDR3 coding DNA: TGTGCCAGCTCACCACCTGCGGCAGGGCAGAACACTGAAGCTTTCTTT. Translated: CASSPPAAGQNTEAFF. The chain is built from TRBV18 and TRBJ1-1; a weak D match, TRBD1 (5 bases). V shed 0 bases and J shed 1 base, with 12 bases lying between them. CDR3 length: 16 residues. Germline lookup yields CDR1 KGHSH and CDR2 LQKENI.

The rearrangement uses TRBV2 and TRBJ2-3; 7 bases are a match to TRBD1. The CDR3 length is 13 residues. V shed 6 bases, J shed 6 bases, and the junction held 6 bases outside the gene matches. CDR1 is SNHLY, CDR2 FYNNEI, per germline. Here the CDR3 reads CASRKTGADTQYF. The DNA for the CDR3 is TGTGCCAGCAGGAAAACAGGGGCCGATACGCAGTATTTT.

The chain uses TRBV18 and TRBJ2-2; no definite D call. Trimming took off 5 bases at V and 3 bases at J, with 4 bases between the two ends. The CDR3 is made up of 12 amino acids. Germline V gene data show CDR1 as KGHSH and CDR2 as LQKENI. In DNA, the CDR3 is TGTGCCAGCTCATCTTACACCGGGGAGCTGTTTTTT. Translation gives CASSSYTGELFF.

This sequence joins TRBV5-1 and TRBJ2-5; D perhaps matches TRBD2 (6 bases). Germline values: CDR1 SGHRS, CDR2 YFSETQ. V lost 0 bases and J 5 bases, leaving 20 bases between the germline ends. CDR3 length: 17 amino acids. As DNA, the CDR3 is TGCGCCAGCAGCTTGGCCACTGGGGGGATGACCGGGGAGACCCAGTACTTC. It specifies CASSLATGGMTGETQYF.

CDR3 sequence reads: CASSGGGQENSPLHF. In DNA, the CDR3 is TGCGCCAGTAGTGGGGGCGGGCAGGAGAATTCACCCCTCCACTTT. The J gene is TRBJ1-6, the V gene TRBV5-1; a weak D match, TRBD1 (6 bases). Trimming stripped 8 bases from V and 7 bases from J, with 19 bases between. This CDR3 is built from 15 residues. Germline V gives CDR1 SGHRS, CDR2 YFSETQ.

V usage is TRBV5-1 and J usage is TRBJ2-6; perhaps TRBD1 as D (6 bases). V gave up 3 bases and J gave up 1 base, with 11 bases separating them. This CDR3 is 16 amino acids long. Germline V gene data show CDR1 as SGHRS and CDR2 as YFSETQ. The CDR3 sequence is CASSSTGSSGANVLTF. The CDR3 DNA sequence: TGCGCCAGCAGCTCTACAGGGAGTTCTGGGGCCAACGTCCTGACTTTC.

This clone was recorded a few times. The chain combines TRBV5-5 with TRBJ1-6, with 7 bases fitting TRBD1. Germline V gives CDR1 SGHKS, CDR2 YYEKEE (reference sequence). The CDR3 sequence is 15 residues long. V dropped 3 bases and J dropped 8; count of bases not matched to a gene: 8. The CDR3 nucleotides read TGTGCCAGCAGCTGGGGGTCAGGGGGATATTCACCCCTCCACTTT. It encodes CASSWGSGGYSPLHF.

The rearrangement joins TRBV28 to TRBJ1-2; D gene ambiguous. The CDR3 loop spans 13 amino acids. The germline CDR1 and CDR2 sequences are MDHEN and SYDVKM. V lost 1 base and J lost 4, with 7 bases in between. DNA of the CDR3: TGTGCCAGCAGTTTATTTGCGTCCTATGGCTACACCTTC. It encodes CASSLFASYGYTF.

J is TRBJ1-1 and V is TRBV10-2; the D is unclear. V dropped 2 bases and J dropped 0 bases, with 7 bases sitting between them. The CDR3 is 14 amino acids. Germline loops: CDR1 WSHSY, CDR2 SAAADI. CDR3 in DNA: TGCGCCAGCAGTGAGCCGGGATTGAACACTGAAGCTTTCTTT. Its protein is CASSEPGLNTEAFF.

V usage is TRBV10-1 and J usage is TRBJ2-1; D gene unclear. CDR1 WNHNN and CDR2 SYGVQD come from the germline V gene (reference sequence). The CDR3 runs 14 residues. Trimming removed 3 bases at V and 0 bases at J, with 6 bases between. The DNA of the CDR3 is TGCGCCAGCAGTGATTCGGGCTCCTACAATGAGCAGTTCTTC. Translated, it gives CASSDSGSYNEQFF.

V is TRBV7-2 and J is TRBJ2-3; D is possibly TRBD2 (6 bases). V lost 5 bases to trimming and J lost 0 bases, with 18 bases between them. The CDR3 spans 17 residues. The germline V gene encodes CDR1 SGHTA and CDR2 FQGNSA. The CDR3 coding sequence is TGTGCCAGCAGCACCCCCCCTAGAGGGACTAGCACAGATACGCAGTATTTT. It encodes CASSTPPRGTSTDTQYF.

The chain has TRBV5-1 and TRBJ2-7; 8 bases are a match to TRBD1. Germline CDR1 reads SGHRS; CDR2 reads YFSETQ. Losses at the gene ends were 5 bases for V and 7 bases for J; bases not matched to a gene: 5. The CDR3 is made up of 12 amino acids. The DNA for the CDR3 is TGCGCCAGCAGGTTACAGGGGGGTGAGCAGTACTTC. Translation: CASRLQGGEQYF.

This clone was counted between two and nine times. The CDR3: CATSDVRGASYNEQFF. CDR3 bases: TGTGCCACCAGTGATGTCCGGGGGGCCTCCTACAATGAGCAGTTCTTC. The rearrangement links TRBV24-1 to TRBJ2-1; tentatively, D is TRBD2 (7 bases). V lost 3 bases, J lost 0 bases, and 11 bases lay in between. Per germline, CDR1 KGHDR and CDR2 SFDVKD. This CDR3 spans 16 amino acids.

This chain links TRBV7-8 with TRBJ1-1; D is uncertain. Per the germline V gene, CDR1 is SGHVS and CDR2 is FQNEAQ. V dropped 1 base and J dropped 3 bases, with 9 bases sitting between them. This CDR3 has 14 residues. As DNA, the CDR3 is TGTGCCAGCAGCTTAGAGCACAGATACACTGAAGCTTTCTTT. Amino acids: CASSLEHRYTEAFF.

The chain links TRBV29-1 to TRBJ2-3; 7 bases match TRBD1. Germline loops: CDR1 SQVTM, CDR2 ANQGSEA. The ends lost 1 base at V and 3 bases at J; junction bases unmatched: 7. This CDR3 contains 15 residues. CDR3 in amino acids: CSVEGLQGVTDTQYF. CDR3 coding DNA: TGCAGCGTTGAAGGTCTCCAGGGGGTAACAGATACGCAGTATTTT.